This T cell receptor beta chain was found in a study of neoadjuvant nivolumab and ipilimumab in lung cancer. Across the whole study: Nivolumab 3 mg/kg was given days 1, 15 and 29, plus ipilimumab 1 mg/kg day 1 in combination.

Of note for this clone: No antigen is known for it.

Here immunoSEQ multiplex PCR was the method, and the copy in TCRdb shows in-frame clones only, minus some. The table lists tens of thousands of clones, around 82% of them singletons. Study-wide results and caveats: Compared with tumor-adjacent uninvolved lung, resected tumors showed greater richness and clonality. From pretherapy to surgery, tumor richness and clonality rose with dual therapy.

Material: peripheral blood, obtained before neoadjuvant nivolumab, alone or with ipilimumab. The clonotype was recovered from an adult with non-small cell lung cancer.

In DNA form, the CDR3 reads TGCGCCAGCAGCCAAGCCTTTGGGGCTAGCGGGAGGTCCGGTTACGAGCAGTACTTC. Translated: CASSQAFGASGRSGYEQYF. J is TRBJ2-7 and V is TRBV4-1, with 11 bases fitting TRBD2. Trimming took 1 base from V and 4 from J; bases not matched to a gene: 15. The CDR3 totals 19 residues. CDR1 and CDR2 (germline): MGHRA, YSYEKL.